The 30 T cell receptor beta chains below all came from one sample that was sequenced in a study of T cell repertoires in cytomegalovirus infection. The antigens for these receptors are not known. TCRdb passed the reads through MiXCR, listing each CDR3 protein once. The sample holds approximately 76,000 distinct CDR3 sequences, roughly a quarter seen once. Material: CD8+ T cells from cultured PBMCs, obtained from culture after CMV antigen stimulation. All receptors derive from a human donor in good health (CMV status not recorded). Some clones in this sample may be carry-over from other donors' samples.

The chain has TRBV20-1 and TRBJ2-4; maybe TRBD2 (5 bases). The CDR3 extends over 17 amino acids. V gave up 0 bases and J gave up 2 bases, with 17 bases separating them. From germline, CDR1 is DFQATT and CDR2 SNEGSKA (reference sequence). The CDR3 sequence is CSARDLDPGRSKNIQYF. CDR3 coding DNA: TGCAGTGCTAGAGATCTGGACCCGGGAAGATCCAAAAACATTCAGTACTTC.

This clonotype occurred once. The chain carries TRBV19 and TRBJ1-1, with TRBD1 identical over 12 bases. CDR1 is LNHDA and CDR2 is SQIVND in the germline V gene (reference sequence). The CDR3 is 14 amino acids. Trimming at V came to 8 bases and at J to 6 bases, leaving 7 bases not matched to a gene. The CDR3 DNA reads as TGTGCCAGTCGCCTGGGGACAGGGGGCCCTGAAGCTTTCTTT. Translation gives CASRLGTGGPEAFF.

The rearrangement uses TRBV3-1 and TRBJ2-7, with a tentative D call TRBD1 (6 bases). Germline loops: CDR1 LGHDT, CDR2 YNNKEL (reference sequence). The CDR3 extends over 12 amino acids. Trimming took off 4 bases at V and 6 bases at J, with 10 bases between the two ends. DNA for the CDR3: TGTGCCAGCAGCCTACAGGGAATCGAGCAGTACTTC. Amino acid sequence: CASSLQGIEQYF.

This sequence joins TRBV9 and TRBJ2-7; 8 bases agree with TRBD2. The V and J ends lost 0 bases and 4 bases, in that order; junction bases with no gene match: 6. Germline V gene lookup returns CDR1 SGDLS and CDR2 YYNGEE. The CDR3 contains 15 residues. For the CDR3, the DNA is TGTGCCAGCAGCGTAGGAGACGGGGGGGCTTACGAGCAGTACTTC. As protein: CASSVGDGGAYEQYF.

V gene TRBV12-3 or TRBV12-4 combines with J gene TRBJ2-3, with D maybe TRBD1 (8 bases). The CDR3 totals 20 residues. V was cut by 0 bases and J by 1 base, with 23 bases left in between. The CDR3 region has the DNA TGTGCCAGCAGTTTAGCCCTGCCCCCTCTAGCGGACAGGGGCACAGATACGCAGTATTTT. Amino acids: CASSLALPPLADRGTDTQYF.

The chain combines TRBV7-9 with TRBJ2-5, with TRBD2 as a possible D gene (5 bases). V was shortened by 4 bases and J by 0 bases, with 9 bases between the two germline ends. The V gene's germline CDR1 is SEHNR and CDR2 FQNEAQ (reference sequence). The length of the CDR3 is 14 residues. The CDR3 protein is CASSYPGDQETQYF. CDR3 DNA: TGTGCCAGCAGCTACCCCGGGGACCAAGAGACCCAGTACTTC.

This clonotype was counted many times. The chain joins TRBV12-3 or TRBV12-4 to TRBJ2-7; D not resolved. The CDR3 is 13 amino acids. The germline V and J ends were trimmed by 4 bases and 0 bases, with 7 bases remaining between them. CDR3 amino acids: CASSYGYSYEQYF. The CDR3 DNA is TGTGCCAGCAGTTACGGCTACTCCTACGAGCAGTACTTC.

V is TRBV7-9 and J is TRBJ2-1, with 9 bases aligning to TRBD2. CDR1 and CDR2 (germline): SEHNR, FQNEAQ (reference sequence). V gave up 5 bases and J gave up 2 bases; unmatched junction bases: 7. There are 16 residues in the CDR3. For the CDR3, the DNA is TGTGCCAGCAGCAGAAGGGTAGCGGGAGCCTACAATGAGCAGTTCTTC. Protein product: CASSRRVAGAYNEQFF.

The rearrangement joins TRBV5-5 to TRBJ1-5; tentatively, D is TRBD1 (6 bases). Per the germline V gene, CDR1 is SGHKS and CDR2 is YYEKEE (reference sequence). The CDR3 sequence is 14 residues long. V lost 0 bases and J 3 bases, leaving 7 bases between the germline ends. DNA for the CDR3: TGTGCCAGCAGCTTGGGGGACACCAATCAGCCCCAGCATTTT. Amino acids: CASSLGDTNQPQHF.

The rearrangement uses TRBV12-3 or TRBV12-4 and TRBJ2-5; the D is unclear. This CDR3 is built from 13 residues. With 3 bases removed from V and 4 bases from J, the gap between germline ends came to 9 bases. The CDR3 reads CASSFGLGETQYF. CDR3 in DNA: TGTGCCAGCAGTTTCGGGTTAGGAGAGACCCAGTACTTC.

The V gene is TRBV4-2, the J gene TRBJ1-1; no definite D call. V was trimmed by 1 base and J by 4 bases, leaving 4 bases between them. Germline V gives CDR1 LGHNA, CDR2 YNFKEQ. The CDR3 spans 12 residues. The CDR3 loop is CASSQAGTEAFF. The CDR3 region has the DNA TGTGCCAGCAGCCAAGCAGGCACTGAAGCTTTCTTT.

This clonotype was seen a few times. The chain employs TRBV7-6 and TRBJ2-1, with TRBD1 as a possible D gene (5 bases). Germline V gene data show CDR1 as SGHVS and CDR2 as FNYEAQ. This CDR3 has 13 residues. Deletions cut 3 bases from V and 8 bases from J, with 11 bases between. The CDR3, as DNA: TGTGCCAGCAGCTTGCGACAGCCGGATGAGCAGTTCTTC. Protein sequence: CASSLRQPDEQFF.

In nucleotides, the CDR3 is TGTGCCAGCAGCCAATCGAGAGATATGAACACCGGGGAGCTGTTTTTT. It translates to CASSQSRDMNTGELFF. The chain employs TRBV14 and TRBJ2-2; D unclear. The germline V gene encodes CDR1 SGHDN and CDR2 FVKESK. The V end was cut by 2 bases, the J end by 1 base, with 11 bases between. The CDR3 totals 16 residues.

In its sample, this clonotype was seen a few times. The chain carries TRBV11-3 and TRBJ2-5; 8 nucleotides agree with TRBD1. Germline V CDR1 and CDR2: SGHNT, YENEEA. Germline trimming cut 2 bases from V and 2 bases from J; bases unmatched to any gene: 7. CDR3 size: 16 residues. For the CDR3, the DNA is TGTGCCAGCAGCTTATGGGCAGGGGGCGGACAAGAGACCCAGTACTTC. Protein sequence: CASSLWAGGGQETQYF.

The chain carries TRBV20-1 and TRBJ2-7; D gene ambiguous. Germline loops: CDR1 DFQATT, CDR2 SNEGSKA (reference sequence). The V and J ends lost 2 bases and 2 bases respectively, with 10 bases between them. The CDR3 consists of 13 residues. CDR3: CSARRTETYEQYF. The CDR3 DNA reads as TGCAGTGCTAGAAGGACGGAAACCTACGAGCAGTACTTC.

The chain is built from TRBV4-3 and TRBJ1-2; 8 bases map to TRBD1. Germline values: CDR1 LGHNA, CDR2 YSLEER. This CDR3 is built from 16 residues. After removal of 0 bases from V and 4 bases from J, the junction contained 7 bases not matched to a gene. The CDR3: CASSQDLHRGIYGYTF. CDR3 nucleotides: TGCGCCAGCAGCCAAGATCTGCACAGGGGGATCTATGGCTACACCTTC.

This clonotype showed up just a few times. The J gene is TRBJ1-1, the V gene TRBV6-2 or TRBV6-3, with D perhaps matching TRBD1 (5 bases). The V gene's germline CDR1 is MNHEY and CDR2 SVGEGT. V lost 8 bases, J lost 6 bases, and 13 bases lay in between. The CDR3 loop spans 12 amino acids. The CDR3 reads CASAAGGAEAFF. The CDR3 DNA reads TGTGCCAGCGCGGCCGGAGGGGCTGAAGCTTTCTTT.

This clonotype has just a few counts. V is TRBV28 and J is TRBJ1-1; D unclear. V lost 6 bases and J 8 bases, leaving 13 bases between the germline ends. This CDR3 comprises 12 residues. Per germline, CDR1 MDHEN and CDR2 SYDVKM. CDR3 loop: CASSRRKPEAFF. CDR3 in DNA: TGTGCCAGCAGCCGCAGAAAACCAGAAGCTTTCTTT.

The CDR3 protein is CASSYASGAKDTQYF. CDR3 sequence (DNA): TGTGCCAGCAGTTACGCTAGCGGGGCCAAAGATACGCAGTATTTT. The chain carries TRBV6-6 and TRBJ2-3; 9 bases fit TRBD2. The germline V gene encodes CDR1 MNHNY and CDR2 SVGAGI (reference sequence). With 2 bases clipped from V and 5 bases from J, the junction kept 5 bases outside the gene matches. This CDR3 region has 15 residues.

This sequence joins TRBV20-1 and TRBJ2-7; D may be TRBD1 (6 bases). CDR1 and CDR2 (germline): DFQATT, SNEGSKA (reference sequence). The CDR3 consists of 15 residues. The V end lost 6 bases, the J end lost 6 bases, and 24 bases lay between the germline ends. As DNA, the CDR3 is TGCAGTGCGGGCGGGCTCGGTGGGCAGGGGAGCGAGCAGTACTTC. This codes for CSAGGLGGQGSEQYF.

Many counts were recorded for this clonotype. The rearrangement joins TRBV12-3 or TRBV12-4 to TRBJ2-4, with 8 nucleotides matching TRBD1. Trimming at V came to 5 bases and at J to 0 bases, leaving 24 bases not matched to a gene. The CDR3 runs 22 residues. The CDR3 DNA reads TGTGCCAGCAGTCTCCGTTTGGTCTTCCGGATCCCGGACAGGGCAGCCAAAAACATTCAGTACTTC. Translating gives CASSLRLVFRIPDRAAKNIQYF.

The rearrangement uses TRBV4-3 and TRBJ1-5; D not resolved. Trimming stripped 0 bases from V and 4 bases from J, with 10 bases between. The CDR3 is made up of 15 amino acids. CDR1 LGHNA and CDR2 YSLEER come from the germline V gene. The CDR3 bases are TGCGCCAGCAGCCAAGATCCGGGGTGGAATCAGCCCCAGCATTTT. Translation gives CASSQDPGWNQPQHF.

The rearrangement uses TRBV7-9 and TRBJ2-1, with a possible D match to TRBD1 (6 bases). CDR1 and CDR2 from the germline V gene are SEHNR and FQNEAQ (reference sequence). CDR3 length: 14 residues. The V and J ends lost 4 bases and 8 bases respectively, with 15 bases between them. CDR3 sequence: CASSSGVRSYEQFF. Written as DNA, the CDR3 is TGTGCCAGCAGCTCAGGGGTCCGTTCCTATGAGCAGTTCTTC.

The table lists this clonotype with a few counts. The V and J genes are TRBV9 and TRBJ2-7; 7 bases are shared with TRBD1. The CDR3 covers 14 residues. The V gene end was trimmed by 4 bases and the J gene end by 4 bases; junction bases not matched to a gene: 8. Germline loops: CDR1 SGDLS, CDR2 YYNGEE. Here the CDR3 DNA reads TGTGCCAGCAGCACCCGGGACAGCCCTTACGAGCAGTACTTC. Translated, it gives CASSTRDSPYEQYF.

This clonotype was recorded at least ten times. The chain employs TRBV2 and TRBJ2-1; D is ambiguous. Germline CDR1 reads SNHLY; CDR2 reads FYNNEI. This CDR3 contains 12 residues. Trimming left V 10 bases short and J 4 bases short, with 11 bases between. CDR3 DNA: TGTGCCATCCAGGCACTTTACAATGAGCAGTTCTTC. It yields the protein CAIQALYNEQFF.

The chain links TRBV25-1 to TRBJ1-2; no clear D. The germline V gene encodes CDR1 MGHDK and CDR2 SYGVNS. V was clipped by 3 bases and J by 0 bases, with 8 bases between them. The CDR3 extends over 14 amino acids. CDR3 amino acids: CASSDLNSNYGYTF. The CDR3 coding sequence is TGTGCCAGCAGTGACCTCAATTCTAACTATGGCTACACCTTC.

V gene TRBV4-1 combines with J gene TRBJ2-7; TRBD2 aligns across 7 bases. Looked up from germline, CDR1 is MGHRA and CDR2 is YSYEKL. V lost 0 bases to trimming and J lost 3 bases; unmatched junction nucleotides: 8. The CDR3 runs 16 residues. This chain's CDR3 is CASSQDWREKGYEQYF. The CDR3, as DNA: TGCGCCAGCAGCCAAGATTGGCGGGAGAAGGGCTACGAGCAGTACTTC.

V gene TRBV12-3 or TRBV12-4 combines with J gene TRBJ2-7; the D gene could be TRBD1 or TRBD2 (6 bases each). V was pared by 5 bases and J by 3 bases, with 23 bases between. The CDR3 has 17 residues. The CDR3 sequence is CASSPLAGGDKNYEQYF. In DNA form, the CDR3 reads TGTGCCAGCAGTCCCTTAGCCGGCGGGGACAAAAACTACGAGCAGTACTTC.

This clonotype has just a few counts. The chain is built from TRBV28 and TRBJ2-5, with no clear D. From germline, CDR1 is MDHEN and CDR2 SYDVKM. The CDR3 loop spans 14 amino acids. Trimming cost V 3 bases and J 2 bases, with 10 bases left between them. The CDR3: CASSFSSGQETQYF. CDR3 coding DNA: TGTGCCAGCAGTTTTTCCTCCGGGCAAGAGACCCAGTACTTC.

The chain combines TRBV6-2 or TRBV6-3 with TRBJ1-2; no clear D. This CDR3 region has 12 residues. From germline, CDR1 is MNHEY and CDR2 SVGEGT. The V end lost 2 bases, the J end lost 8 bases, and 9 bases lay between the germline ends. The CDR3 coding sequence is TGTGCCAGCAGTTACGTGAATCAAGGCTACACCTTC. As protein: CASSYVNQGYTF.